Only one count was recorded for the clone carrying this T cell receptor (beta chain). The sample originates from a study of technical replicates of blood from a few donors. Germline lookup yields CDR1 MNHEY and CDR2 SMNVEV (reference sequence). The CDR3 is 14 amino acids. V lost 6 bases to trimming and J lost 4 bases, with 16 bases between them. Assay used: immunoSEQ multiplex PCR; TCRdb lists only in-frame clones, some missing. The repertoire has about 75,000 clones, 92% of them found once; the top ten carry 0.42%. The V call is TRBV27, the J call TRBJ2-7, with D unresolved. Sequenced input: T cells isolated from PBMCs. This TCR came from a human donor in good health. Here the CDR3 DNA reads TGTGCCAGCAGCCTGGCGGCCTACAATTACGAGCAGTACTTC. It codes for CASSLAAYNYEQYF.